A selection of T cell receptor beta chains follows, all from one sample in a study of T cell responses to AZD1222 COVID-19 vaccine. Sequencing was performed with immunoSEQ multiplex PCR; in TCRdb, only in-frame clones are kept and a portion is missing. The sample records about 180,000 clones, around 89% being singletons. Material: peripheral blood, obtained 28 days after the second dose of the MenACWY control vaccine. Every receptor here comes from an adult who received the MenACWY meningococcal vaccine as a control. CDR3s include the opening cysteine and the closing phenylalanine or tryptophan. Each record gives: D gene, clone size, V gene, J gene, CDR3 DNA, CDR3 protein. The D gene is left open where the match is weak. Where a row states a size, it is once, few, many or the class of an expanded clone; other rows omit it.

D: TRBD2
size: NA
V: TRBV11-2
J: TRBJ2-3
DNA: TGTGCCAGCAGGGGACTAGCTCCTCCTACGCAGTATTTT
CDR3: CASRGLAPPTQYF

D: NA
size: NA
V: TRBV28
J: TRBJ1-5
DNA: TGTGCCAACGGACAGTTAAATCAGCCCCAGCATTTT
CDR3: CANGQLNQPQHF

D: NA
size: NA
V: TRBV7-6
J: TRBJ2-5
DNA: TGTGCCAGCAGCTTAGGGGTCGGGCTAGCAGAGACCCAGTACTTC
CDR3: CASSLGVGLAETQYF

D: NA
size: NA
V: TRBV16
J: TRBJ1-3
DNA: TGTGCCAGCAGCCAATCAAACTCTGGAAACACCATATATTTT
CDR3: CASSQSNSGNTIYF

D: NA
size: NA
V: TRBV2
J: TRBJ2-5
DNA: TGTGCCAGCAGAGCGACAGGTGGGGAGACCCAGTACTTC
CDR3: CASRATGGETQYF

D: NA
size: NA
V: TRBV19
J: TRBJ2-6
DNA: TGTGCCAGTAGGCCCCCCGGTTCTCACTCTGGGGCCAACGTCCTGACTTTC
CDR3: CASRPPGSHSGANVLTF

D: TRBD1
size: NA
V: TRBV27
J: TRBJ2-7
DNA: TGTGCCAGCAGTATGACAGGGACCGAGCAGTACTTC
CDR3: CASSMTGTEQYF

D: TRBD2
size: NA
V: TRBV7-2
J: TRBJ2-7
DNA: TGTGCCAGCAGCTACACTAGCGGGAGAGGCGAGCAGTACTTC
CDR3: CASSYTSGRGEQYF

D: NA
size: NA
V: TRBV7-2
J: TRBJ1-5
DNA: TGTGCCAGCAGCTCGACGAGGGACGGTTGGGGTCAGCCCCAGCATTTT
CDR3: CASSSTRDGWGQPQHF

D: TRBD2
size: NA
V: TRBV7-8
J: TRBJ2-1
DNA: TGTGCCAGCAGCCCGTGGACTAGGAGCTCCTACAATGAGCAGTTCTTC
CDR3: CASSPWTRSSYNEQFF

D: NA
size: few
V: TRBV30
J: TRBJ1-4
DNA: TGTGCCTGCTCTCTTGGGCCTGATGAAAAACTGTTTTTT
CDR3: CACSLGPDEKLFF

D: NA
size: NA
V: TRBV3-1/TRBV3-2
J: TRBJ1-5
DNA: TGTGCCAGCAGCCCCAGTGGATTCCAGCCCCAGCATTTT
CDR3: CASSPSGFQPQHF

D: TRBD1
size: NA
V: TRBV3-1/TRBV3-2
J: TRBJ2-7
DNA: TGTGCCAGCAGCCAGAGCGACAGGGCCGACGAGCAGTACTTC
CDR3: CASSQSDRADEQYF

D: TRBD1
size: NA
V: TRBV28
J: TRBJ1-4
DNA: TGTGCCAGCTATGTGGGGACAGCACCCGAAAAACTGTTTTTT
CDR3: CASYVGTAPEKLFF

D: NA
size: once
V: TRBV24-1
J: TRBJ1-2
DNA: TGTGCCACCAGTGACCAAGGGGGACTCCAAAAGGATGGCTACACCTTC
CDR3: CATSDQGGLQKDGYTF

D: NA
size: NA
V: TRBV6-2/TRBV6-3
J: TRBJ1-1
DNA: TGTGCCAGCAGTTACCAGGGGACCCGTCCAACTGAAGCTTTCTTT
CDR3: CASSYQGTRPTEAFF

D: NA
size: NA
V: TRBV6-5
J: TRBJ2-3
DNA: TGTGCCAGCAAAGGGGGTACTCTCATCACAGATACGCAGTATTTT
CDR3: CASKGGTLITDTQYF

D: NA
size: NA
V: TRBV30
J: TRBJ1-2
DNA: TGTGCCTGGAGAAACAGTGATGGCTACACCTTC
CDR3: CAWRNSDGYTF

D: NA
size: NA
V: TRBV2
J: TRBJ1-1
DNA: TGTGCCAGCAGGGTAAGCACCCAACAGGACACTGAAGCTTTCTTT
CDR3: CASRVSTQQDTEAFF

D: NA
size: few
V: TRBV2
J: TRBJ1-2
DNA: TGTGCCAGCAGTAGTTTTGTGGATGGCTACACCTTC
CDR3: CASSSFVDGYTF

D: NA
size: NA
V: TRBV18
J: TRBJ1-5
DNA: TGTGCCAGCTCATCTCAAGAACGGGGACAGCCCCAGCATTTT
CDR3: CASSSQERGQPQHF

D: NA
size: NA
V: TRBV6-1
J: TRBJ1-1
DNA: TGTGCCAGCAGTGACGGATACACTGAAGCTTTCTTT
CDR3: CASSDGYTEAFF

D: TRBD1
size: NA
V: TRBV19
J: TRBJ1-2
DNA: TGTGCCAGTAGGTTACAGGGGAACTATGGCTACACCTTC
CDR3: CASRLQGNYGYTF

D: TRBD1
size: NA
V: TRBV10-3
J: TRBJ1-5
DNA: TGTGCCATCAGTGCCGACCTACAGGGGAATCAGCCCCAGCATTTT
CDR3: CAISADLQGNQPQHF

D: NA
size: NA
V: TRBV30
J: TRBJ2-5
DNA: TGTGCCTGGAGTAACTCAGGCGGTTGGTCAGAGACCCAGTACTTC
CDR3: CAWSNSGGWSETQYF

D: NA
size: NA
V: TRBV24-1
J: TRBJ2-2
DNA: TGTGCCACCAGTGATTTGGAGGCAGGTTCGAACACCGGGGAGCTGTTTTTT
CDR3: CATSDLEAGSNTGELFF

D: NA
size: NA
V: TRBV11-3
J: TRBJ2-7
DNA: TGTGCCAGCAGCTATAACGGGGCAACCGGGCAGTACTTC
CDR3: CASSYNGATGQYF

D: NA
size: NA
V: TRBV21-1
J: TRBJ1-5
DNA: TGTGCCAGCAGCAACCCAGCCTCCAGACAGGGGGATCAGCCCCAGCATTTT
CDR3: CASSNPASRQGDQPQHF

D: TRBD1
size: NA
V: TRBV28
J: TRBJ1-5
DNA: TGTGCCAGCAGCGCCGCCGACAGGGTCAGCAATCAGCCCCAGCATTTT
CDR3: CASSAADRVSNQPQHF

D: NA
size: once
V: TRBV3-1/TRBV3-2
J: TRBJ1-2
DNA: TGTGCCAGCAGCCAAGAGGGCGGCGGGGGCTACACCTTC
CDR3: CASSQEGGGGYTF

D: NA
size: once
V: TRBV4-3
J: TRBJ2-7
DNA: TGCGCCAGCAGCCAAGAGAGGCTAGATGGCTACGAGCAGTACTTC
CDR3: CASSQERLDGYEQYF